This T cell receptor (beta chain) appears in the sequencing data of a study of cytomegalovirus exposure and HLA in healthy donors. Study-wide findings and caveats: Across donors, most TCRs were seen rarely, yet some public ones were widespread. The number of N-insertions in an Asian-associated ancestry cluster was reportedly below the roughly 620-donor mean in a later analysis.

Per germline, CDR1 MNHEY and CDR2 SVGAGI. The ends were cut back, 2 bases at V and 6 bases at J, with 10 bases in the middle. The CDR3 is made up of 13 amino acids. Healthy people donating bone marrow made up the donors. This clone was seen only a few times. Its antigen remains unknown. At the DNA level, this CDR3 is encoded by other sequences in the same sample as well. Researchers ran the PCR with 60 Vbeta and 13 Jbeta primers. Libraries were prepared by immunoSEQ multiplex PCR; TCRdb keeps only in-frame clonotypes and omits some of them. This table holds approximately 210,000 clones, over 80% found once.

The chain has TRBV6-5 and TRBJ1-1; weak D call: TRBD1 (6 bases). Sequences were obtained from PBMCs. This clonotype originated in a woman aged 50 to 60 in good health and CMV-seropositive. The CDR3 DNA reads as TGTGCCAGCAGTTACCAGGGGCCTGCTGAAGCTTTCTTT. It codes for CASSYQGPAEAFF.